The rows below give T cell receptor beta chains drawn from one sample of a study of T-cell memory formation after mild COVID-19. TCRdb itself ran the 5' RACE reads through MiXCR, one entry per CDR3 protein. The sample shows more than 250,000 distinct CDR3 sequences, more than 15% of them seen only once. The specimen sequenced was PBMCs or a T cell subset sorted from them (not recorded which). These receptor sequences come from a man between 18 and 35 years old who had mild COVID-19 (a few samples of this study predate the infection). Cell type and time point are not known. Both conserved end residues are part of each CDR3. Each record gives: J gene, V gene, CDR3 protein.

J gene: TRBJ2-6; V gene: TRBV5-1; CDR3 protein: CASSLDSGANVLTF
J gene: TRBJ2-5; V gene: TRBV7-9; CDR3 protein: CATTGRTQYF
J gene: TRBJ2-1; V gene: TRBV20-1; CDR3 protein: CSASPQTGYNEQFF
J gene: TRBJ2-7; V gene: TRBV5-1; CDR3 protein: CASTLHHEQYF
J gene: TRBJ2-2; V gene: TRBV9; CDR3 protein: CASSATTGEGPGELFF
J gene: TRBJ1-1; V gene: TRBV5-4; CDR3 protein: CASSMRTGDPLEAFF
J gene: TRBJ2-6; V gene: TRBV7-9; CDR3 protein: CASSLEGAGANVLTF
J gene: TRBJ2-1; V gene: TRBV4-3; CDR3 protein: CASSPQRGSSYNEQFF
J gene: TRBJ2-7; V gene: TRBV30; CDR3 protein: CAWSVQGLYEQYF
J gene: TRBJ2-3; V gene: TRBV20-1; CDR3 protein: CSARPPVGGSTDTQYF
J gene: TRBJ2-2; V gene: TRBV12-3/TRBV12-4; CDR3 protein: CASSFQASGGGGELFF
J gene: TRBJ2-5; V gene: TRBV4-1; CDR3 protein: CASSLIMTGEETQYF
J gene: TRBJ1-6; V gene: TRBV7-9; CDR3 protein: CASSRTGRISPLHF
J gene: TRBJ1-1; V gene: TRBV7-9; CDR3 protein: CASSWTGSEAFF
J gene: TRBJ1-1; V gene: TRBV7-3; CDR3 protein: CASSLEGNYHRTTEAFF
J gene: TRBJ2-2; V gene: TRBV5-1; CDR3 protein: CASSLLGGVNTGELFF
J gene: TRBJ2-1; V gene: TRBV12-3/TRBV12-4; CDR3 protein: CASSFGGINEQFF
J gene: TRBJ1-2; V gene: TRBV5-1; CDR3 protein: CASSPGQGVTYGYTF
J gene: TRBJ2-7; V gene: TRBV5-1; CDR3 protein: CASSKAPGQAYEQYF
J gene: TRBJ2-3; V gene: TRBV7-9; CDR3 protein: CASRSRTGTDTQYF
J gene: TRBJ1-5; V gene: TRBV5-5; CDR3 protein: CASSSGRENLGVAQHF
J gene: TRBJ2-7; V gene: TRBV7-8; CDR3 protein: CASSLASGALQYF
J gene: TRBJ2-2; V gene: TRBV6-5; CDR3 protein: CASSSIGTETGELFF
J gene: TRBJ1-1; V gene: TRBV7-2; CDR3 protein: CASSLGSGRENTEAFF
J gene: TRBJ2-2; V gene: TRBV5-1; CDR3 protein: CASSPDGLNTGELFF
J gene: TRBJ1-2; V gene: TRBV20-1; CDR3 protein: CSAAPGGTASF
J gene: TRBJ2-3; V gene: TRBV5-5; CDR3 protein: CAKWTGITDTQYF
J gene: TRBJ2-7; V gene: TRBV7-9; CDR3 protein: CASSLEGHLPYEQYF
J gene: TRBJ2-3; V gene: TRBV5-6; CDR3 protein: CASSGTGLAADTQYF
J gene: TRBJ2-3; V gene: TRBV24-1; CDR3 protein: CATSEYRTGPGTDTQYF
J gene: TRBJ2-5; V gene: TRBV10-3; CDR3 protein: CAIGASGAEETQYF
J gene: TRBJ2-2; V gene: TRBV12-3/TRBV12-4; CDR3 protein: CASRPGPYTGELFF
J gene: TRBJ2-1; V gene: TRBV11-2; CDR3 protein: CASSLVSGGSYNEQFF
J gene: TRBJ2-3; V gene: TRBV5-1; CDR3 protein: CASSSRTSGEFTDTQYF
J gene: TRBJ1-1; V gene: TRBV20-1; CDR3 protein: CSAYTLRTSWEGFF
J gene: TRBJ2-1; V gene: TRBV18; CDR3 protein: CASSPPPGRLNNEQFF
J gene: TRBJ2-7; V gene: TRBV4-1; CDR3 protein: CASSPRGTTYEQYF
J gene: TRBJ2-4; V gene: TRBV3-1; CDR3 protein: CASSQTVAKNIQYF
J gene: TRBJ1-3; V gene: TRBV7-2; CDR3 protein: CASSLVSANSGNTIYF
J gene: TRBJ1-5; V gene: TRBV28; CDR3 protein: CATRRAEPQHF
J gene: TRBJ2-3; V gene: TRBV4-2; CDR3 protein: CASSPATSGGADTQYF
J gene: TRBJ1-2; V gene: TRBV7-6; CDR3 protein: CASSFGVQGYTF
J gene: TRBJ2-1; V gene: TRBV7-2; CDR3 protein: CASSLEVTGPISYNEQFF
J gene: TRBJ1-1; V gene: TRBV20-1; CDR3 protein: CSAPARANTEAFF
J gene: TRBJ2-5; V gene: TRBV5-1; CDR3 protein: CASSPEDYQETQYF
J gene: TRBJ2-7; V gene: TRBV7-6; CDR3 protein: CASSLDDDEQYF
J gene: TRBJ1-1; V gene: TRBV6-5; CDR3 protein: CASNYRDGITEAFF
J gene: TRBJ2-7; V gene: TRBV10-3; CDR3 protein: CAISSGQGVYEQYF
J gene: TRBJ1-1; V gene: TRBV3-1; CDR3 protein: CASSQEGSGEAFF
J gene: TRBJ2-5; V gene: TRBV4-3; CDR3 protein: CASSQGGLETQYF
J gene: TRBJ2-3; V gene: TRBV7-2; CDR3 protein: CASSSRTGLTDTQYF
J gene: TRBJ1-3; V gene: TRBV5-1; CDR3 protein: CASSLLSTGDFSGNTIYF
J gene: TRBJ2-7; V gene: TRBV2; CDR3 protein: CASSDSTPMGKQYF
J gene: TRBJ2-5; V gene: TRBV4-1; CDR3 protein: CASSQEVSVGDQETQYF
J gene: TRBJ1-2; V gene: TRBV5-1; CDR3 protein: CASSWGGGNGYTF
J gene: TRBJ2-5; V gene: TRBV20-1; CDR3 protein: CSAGGTVQETQYF
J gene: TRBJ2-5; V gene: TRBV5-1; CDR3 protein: CASSLLTTVKETQYF
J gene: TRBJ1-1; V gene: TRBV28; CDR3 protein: CAATGPRGTEAFF
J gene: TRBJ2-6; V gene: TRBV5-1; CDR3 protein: CASSPTDSGANVLTF